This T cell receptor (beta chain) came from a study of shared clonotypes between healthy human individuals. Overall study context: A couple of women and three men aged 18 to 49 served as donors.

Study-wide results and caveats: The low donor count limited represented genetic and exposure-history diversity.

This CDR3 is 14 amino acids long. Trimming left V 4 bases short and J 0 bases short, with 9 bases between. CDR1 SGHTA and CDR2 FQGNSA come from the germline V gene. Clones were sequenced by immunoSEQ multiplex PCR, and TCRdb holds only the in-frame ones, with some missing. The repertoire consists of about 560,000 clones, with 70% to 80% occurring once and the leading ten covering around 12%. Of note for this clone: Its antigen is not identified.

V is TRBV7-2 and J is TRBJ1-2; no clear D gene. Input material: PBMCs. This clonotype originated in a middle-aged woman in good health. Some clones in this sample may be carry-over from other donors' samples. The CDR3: CASSSTKTNYGYTF. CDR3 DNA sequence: TGTGCCAGCAGCTCTACTAAGACTAACTATGGCTACACCTTC.